This T cell receptor (beta chain) was retrieved from a study of long-term antiretroviral therapy in people with HIV. V shed 4 bases and J 5 bases; nucleotides not matched to a gene: 6. Germline CDR1 reads MNHNY; CDR2 reads SVGAGI (reference sequence). This CDR3 region has 16 residues. Version v3.0 of the immunoSEQ assay ran at survey level. Measured with immunoSEQ multiplex PCR; TCRdb has only the in-frame clones, and not every one. Seen here are roughly 25,000 clones, roughly 82% observed once, and the top ten hold 2% to 2.5%. The material was unsorted PBMCs, obtained 3 years after starting antiretroviral therapy. The V and J genes are TRBV6-6 and TRBJ2-3; 13 bases agree with TRBD2. The TCR sequence derives from a man aged 50-59 years with HIV. CDR3 DNA sequence: TGTGCCAGCAGTTCTACCGGGACTAGCGGGGTAGATACGCAGTATTTT. This codes for CASSSTGTSGVDTQYF.